This T cell receptor (beta chain) was sequenced during a study of relationships among human T cell subsets (dated by TCRdb to about 2010). General notes on the study: The study sequenced eight distinct T cell populations from blood: pan T, CD8 cytotoxic, regulatory, Th1, Th2, naive plus transitional, activated and memory cells. The paper's findings and limits, for the study overall: Over 55% of CD8+ cytotoxic sequences were found to belong to clones with over 100 reads, whereas few such clones were observed in the regulatory and Th2 subsets. Substantial sharing of CDR3s among Th1, Th2 and regulatory T cells was interpreted as suggestive of stochastic cell fate choices. The seven subsets showed no statistically significant differences in V, D and J usage, CDR3 length, or N-nucleotide additions. A CD4+CD8+ double-positive population could not be ruled out by the bead-based sorting.

This clonotype was counted once. Its specific antigen is unknown. Base qualities are not recorded, but no much larger clone differs from it by a single base. One read alone lends weak support. Libraries came from multiplex PCR. Reads for this sample came from a 454 GS FLX. Semiquantitative ARM-PCR was used to amplify the TCR alpha and beta CDR3 regions from mRNA. In ARM-PCR, tagged nested gene-specific primers were used first, and exponential amplification was then carried out by communal superprimers. Before the second amplification round was performed on first-round PCR products, the nested primers were removed by exonuclease. Sequencing of the amplicons was performed on the 454 platform, which allows millions of DNA fragments to be sequenced rapidly without cloning bias. An effective read was defined as a read mappable to both V and J germline segments. Processing in the source paper ran as follows. IRmap, which uses pyromap, a Smith-Waterman modification adapted to 454 sequencing errors, was used to assign reads to germline V, D and J segments. D-beta assignments were filtered with cutoffs set at the 99th percentile of alignment scores obtained from simulated random sequences. The amino acids between the conserved V-segment Y[YFLI]C motif and the J-segment [FW]GXGT motif were defined as CDR3. A compound Poisson process model, previously applied to large-scale EST data, was used to estimate repertoire diversity. A procedure for detecting cross-contamination was used to argue that the shared CDR3s did not come from sample contamination. The public reads were reprocessed in TCRdb via fastp at Q25 and MiXCR, keeping in-frame beta chains. CDR3 protein duplicates are merged, each entry listing the most common genes and DNA. Clone size and V and J calls follow TCRdb, not the original study. The sample contains some 7,000 distinct CDR3 sequences, approximately 70% of them found a single time. The top ten hold around 49% of the sample.

Naive plus transitional T cells were isolated with anti-CD45RA microbeads from pooled isolated CD4+ and CD8+ T cells. T cell subsets were isolated with Miltenyi superparamagnetic beads coated with subset-specific monoclonal antibodies. Every T cell population was isolated from peripheral blood. Ficoll separation was used to obtain mononuclear cells from whole blood, after which anti-CD14 microbeads were used to deplete monocytes. Isolated cell populations were immediately resuspended in RNAprotect reagent. Sequences MDHEN (CDR1) and SYDVKM (CDR2) are obtained from the germline V gene. Reading from cysteine to phenylalanine, the CDR3 counts 14 amino acids. Of all the DNA, just the CDR3 is kept, 42 bases in frame from base 1. Trimming removed 3 bases from V and 1 base from J, leaving 8 bases between the germline ends.

The sequence links TRBV28 to TRBJ2-3; the D gene identity is not certain. This clonotype was obtained from a man aged 40-49 years in good health. Specimen: naive and transitional (CD45RA+) T cells sorted from blood. The sample's cell subset or site label is to be understood as: CD45RA+ naive plus transitional T cells (Tn+t). The nucleotide sequence is TGTGCCAGCAGTTTCCGCGGCTGCACAGATACGCAGTATTTT. This yields the protein CASSFRGCTDTQYF.